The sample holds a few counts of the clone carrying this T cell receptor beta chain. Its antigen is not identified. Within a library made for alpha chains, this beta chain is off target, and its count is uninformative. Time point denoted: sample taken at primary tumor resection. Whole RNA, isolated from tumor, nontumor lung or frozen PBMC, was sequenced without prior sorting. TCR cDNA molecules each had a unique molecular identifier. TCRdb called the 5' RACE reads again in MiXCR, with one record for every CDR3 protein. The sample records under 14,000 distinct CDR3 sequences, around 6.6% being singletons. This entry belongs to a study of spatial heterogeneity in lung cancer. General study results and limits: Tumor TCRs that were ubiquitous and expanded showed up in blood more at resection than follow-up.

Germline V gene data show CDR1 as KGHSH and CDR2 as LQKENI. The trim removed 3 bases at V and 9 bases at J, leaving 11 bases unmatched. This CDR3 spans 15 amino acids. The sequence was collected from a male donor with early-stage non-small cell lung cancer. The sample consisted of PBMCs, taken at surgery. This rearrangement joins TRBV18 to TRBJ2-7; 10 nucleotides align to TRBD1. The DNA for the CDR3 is TGTGCCAGCTCACCGCCCGGGACAGGGGCCTTGGGGCAGTACTTC. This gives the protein CASSPPGTGALGQYF.